The 29 T cell receptor beta chains given below trace back to one sample, sequenced in a study. In TCRdb, the RT-PCR reads were re-called with MiXCR into one record per CDR3 protein. The sample has about 700,000 distinct CDR3 sequences, around 14% seen once. What was sequenced was memory CD4+ T cells from blood. These receptors were collected from a female donor in good health, serving as a healthy control.

This clonotype was seen only a few times. The V call is TRBV29-1, the J call TRBJ2-6; TRBD1 might be the D (5 bases). The V end was cut by 6 bases, the J end by 3 bases, with 15 bases between. Looked up from germline, CDR1 is SQVTM and CDR2 is ANQGSEA. This CDR3 comprises 15 residues. The CDR3, as DNA: TGCAGCGTCTCCGATAGGGGATTTGGGGCCAACGTCCTGACTTTC. Protein sequence: CSVSDRGFGANVLTF.

This chain links TRBV6-6 with TRBJ1-4; D is unresolved. With 4 bases removed from V and 0 bases from J, the gap between germline ends came to 9 bases. Germline CDR1 and CDR2: MNHNY and SVGAGI (reference sequence). The CDR3 has 15 amino acids. This CDR3 reads CASSSPGTTNEKLFF. The CDR3 nucleotides read TGTGCCAGCAGTTCCCCCGGGACAACTAATGAAAAACTGTTTTTT.

The CDR3 coding sequence is TGTGCCACCAGCAGAGATCGAAGGCTGATCGGGGACGGCAATCAGCCCCAGCATTTT. Protein: CATSRDRRLIGDGNQPQHF. The rearrangement uses TRBV15 and TRBJ1-5; D is perhaps TRBD1 (5 bases). The CDR3 runs 19 residues. Germline lookup yields CDR1 LNHNV and CDR2 YYDKDF (reference sequence). V shed 0 bases and J shed 2 bases, with 20 bases lying between them. Full variable domain (rest looked up from reference TRBV15 and TRBJ1-5): DAMVIQNPRYQVTQFGKPVTLSCSQTLNHNVMYWYQQKSSQAPKLLFHYYDKDFNNEADTPDNFQSRRPNTSFCFLDIRSPGLGDTAMYLCATSRDRRLIGDGNQPQHFGDGTRLSIL.

About this clonotype: This sequence may be a read error, since a much larger clone differs from it by one base. J is TRBJ2-7 and V is TRBV4-1, with D perhaps TRBD2 (5 bases). Trimming removed 0 bases at V and 7 bases at J, with 19 bases between. The CDR3 spans 16 residues. The germline gives CDR1 MGHRA, CDR2 YSYEKL. The CDR3 spells CASSQDRASWVLEQYF. CDR3 nucleotides: TGCGCCAGCAGCCAAGATCGGGCTAGCTGGGTCTTAGAGCAGTACTTC.

There are many counts of this clonotype. The chain employs TRBV12-3 or TRBV12-4 and TRBJ1-5, with D maybe TRBD1 (6 bases). The V gene lost 5 bases and the J gene lost 8 bases, with 19 bases spanning the gap. The CDR3 has 15 residues. CDR3 sequence: CASSPQGRGSEPQHF. CDR3 in DNA: TGTGCCAGCAGTCCACAGGGTAGGGGTTCAGAGCCCCAGCATTTT.

This clonotype was observed many times. The chain has TRBV7-3 and TRBJ1-1; D is ambiguous. V lost 5 bases, J lost 4 bases, and 14 bases lay in between. The germline gives CDR1 SGHTA, CDR2 FQGTGA. This CDR3 is built from 14 residues. CDR3 bases: TGTGCCAGCAGCGCGACCGGTGGGGTCACTGAAGCTTTCTTT. This translates into CASSATGGVTEAFF.

This clonotype was detected a few times. This sequence joins TRBV6-6 and TRBJ2-1; TRBD2 matches 7 bases. CDR1 and CDR2 (germline): MNHNY, SVGAGI (reference sequence). This CDR3 region has 15 residues. V lost 6 bases to trimming and J lost 3 bases; unmatched junction nucleotides: 8. The CDR3 region is CASSRAGTYYNEQFF. In DNA, the CDR3 is TGTGCCAGCAGCAGAGCGGGAACCTACTACAATGAGCAGTTCTTC.

This clonotype was seen ten or more times. V gene TRBV20-1 combines with J gene TRBJ2-7, with D hard to call. Germline V CDR1 and CDR2: DFQATT, SNEGSKA (reference sequence). Trimming removed 3 bases from V and 0 bases from J, with 3 bases in between. The CDR3 covers 11 residues. CDR3 bases: TGCAGTGCTAGTCCCTCCTACGAGCAGTACTTC. Amino acid sequence: CSASPSYEQYF.

This clonotype was detected only a few times. The rearrangement joins TRBV24-1 to TRBJ1-5; no clear D gene. The CDR3 is 14 residues long. The germline V and J ends were trimmed by 2 bases and 2 bases, with 6 bases remaining between them. Germline CDR1 is KGHDR and CDR2 is SFDVKD. DNA of the CDR3: TGTGCCACCAGTGATTCGGACGGCAATCAGCCCCAGCATTTT. It encodes CATSDSDGNQPQHF.

The genes are TRBV28 and TRBJ1-4; D is unclear. This CDR3 comprises 14 residues. CDR1 and CDR2 (germline): MDHEN, SYDVKM. Trimming took 4 bases from V and 8 from J, leaving 14 bases between them. The CDR3 spells CASSWAPSREKLFF. The CDR3 nucleotides are TGTGCCAGCAGTTGGGCCCCATCCAGGGAAAAACTGTTTTTT. Using reference TRBV28 and TRBJ1-4 for the parts outside the CDR3, the full variable domain is DVKVTQSSRYLVKRTGEKVFLECVQDMDHENMFWYRQDPGLGLRLIYFSYDVKMKEKGDIPEGYSVSREKKERFSLILESASTNQTSMYLCASSWAPSREKLFFGSGTQLSVL.

The V gene is TRBV5-1, the J gene TRBJ2-3; maybe TRBD1 (6 bases). Trimming shortened V by 0 bases and J by 0 bases, and 14 bases separated the two germline ends. The CDR3 length is 17 residues. Germline lookup yields CDR1 SGHRS and CDR2 YFSETQ. The CDR3 region has the DNA TGCGCCAGCAGCTTGGGACAGGTCGGTTCTAGCACAGATACGCAGTATTTT. Protein product: CASSLGQVGSSTDTQYF.

The table lists this clonotype with a few counts. The chain recombines TRBV5-1 with TRBJ2-1, with 10 bases aligning to TRBD2. In germline, CDR1 is SGHRS, CDR2 YFSETQ. The V gene end was trimmed by 6 bases and the J gene end by 10 bases; junction bases not matched to a gene: 13. The CDR3 length is 15 residues. The CDR3 region has the DNA TGCGCCAGCAACCCCGCGTTAGCGGGAGGCAGCGAGCAGTTCTTC. This translates into CASNPALAGGSEQFF.

The chain joins TRBV18 to TRBJ1-1; D not resolved. The length of the CDR3 is 15 residues. CDR1 and CDR2 from the germline V gene are KGHSH and LQKENI. V was cut by 2 bases and J by 0 bases, with 10 bases left in between. The CDR3 sequence is CASSPWSTVNTEAFF. Here the CDR3 DNA reads TGTGCCAGCTCACCATGGAGTACCGTGAACACTGAAGCTTTCTTT.

The chain recombines TRBV27 with TRBJ2-7; TRBD1 matches 8 bases. V was pared by 1 base and J by 2 bases, with 7 bases of the junction left unmatched. The CDR3 sequence is 16 residues long. The germline CDR1 and CDR2 sequences are MNHEY and SMNVEV (reference sequence). The CDR3 region is CASSLYGQGWTYEQYF. CDR3 nucleotide sequence: TGTGCCAGCAGTTTATACGGACAGGGCTGGACCTACGAGCAGTACTTC.

Ten or more counts support this clonotype. V gene TRBV20-1 combines with J gene TRBJ2-5; D gene uncertain. Germline CDR1 is DFQATT and CDR2 is SNEGSKA (reference sequence). The CDR3 is 12 amino acids. V shed 3 bases and J shed 0 bases, with 5 bases lying between them. The CDR3 nucleotides are TGCAGTGCTAGCGGAAACCAAGAGACCCAGTACTTC. This gives the protein CSASGNQETQYF.

This clonotype has a count of ten or more. The V gene is TRBV5-1, the J gene TRBJ2-7, with TRBD1 identical over 11 bases. The CDR3 sequence is 13 residues long. The V gene's germline CDR1 is SGHRS and CDR2 YFSETQ. V lost 4 bases and J lost 5; bases outside the gene matches: 2. CDR3 sequence (DNA): TGCGCCAGCAGCGGGGGACAGGGGGACGAGCAGTACTTC. This gives the protein CASSGGQGDEQYF.

This clonotype appeared many times. V and J are TRBV9 and TRBJ1-2; D uncertain. CDR3 length: 15 amino acids. The germline V gene encodes CDR1 SGDLS and CDR2 YYNGEE. V was clipped by 4 bases and J by 4 bases, with 17 bases between them. CDR3 bases: TGTGCCAGCAGCCCCCATGGGCAGGAGATCTATGGCTACACCTTC. Amino acid sequence: CASSPHGQEIYGYTF. Complete variable domain (other parts from reference TRBV9 and TRBJ1-2): DSGVTQTPKHLITATGQRVTLRCSPRSGDLSVYWYQQSLDQGLQFLIQYYNGEERAKGNILERFSAQQFPDLHSELNLSSLELGDSALYFCASSPHGQEIYGYTFGSGTRLTVV.

This clonotype was observed at least ten times. This chain connects TRBV7-2 to TRBJ2-7; the match to TRBD1 covers 10 bases. With 0 bases clipped from V and 5 bases from J, the junction kept 7 bases outside the gene matches. The germline V gene has CDR1 SGHTA and CDR2 FQGNSA. The CDR3 sequence is 16 residues long. The CDR3 spells CASSLASGQGFNEQYF. The DNA for the CDR3 is TGTGCCAGCAGCTTAGCGTCGGGACAGGGGTTCAACGAGCAGTACTTC.

This clonotype occurred many times. This chain connects TRBV7-9 to TRBJ2-7; the D gene is possibly TRBD1 (6 bases). Germline loops: CDR1 SEHNR, CDR2 FQNEAQ (reference sequence). V was clipped by 5 bases and J by 2 bases, with 19 bases between them. This CDR3 has 16 amino acids. This CDR3 is CASSADSRDKPYEQYF. In DNA form, the CDR3 reads TGTGCCAGCAGCGCCGACTCCCGGGACAAGCCCTACGAGCAGTACTTC.

This clonotype came up a few times. This chain joins TRBV18 and TRBJ2-7; D is unresolved. In germline, CDR1 is KGHSH, CDR2 LQKENI. V was pared by 1 base and J by 5 bases, with 6 bases between. The length of the CDR3 is 12 residues. CDR3 amino acids: CASSPRFDEQYF. The CDR3 DNA is TGTGCCAGCTCACCACGGTTCGACGAGCAGTACTTC.

This clonotype has a count of ten or more. The chain uses TRBV15 and TRBJ1-1; 8 bases line up with TRBD1. The CDR3 contains 13 residues. Germline trimming cut 4 bases from V and 4 bases from J; bases unmatched to any gene: 2. In germline, CDR1 is LNHNV, CDR2 YYDKDF (reference sequence). The CDR3 reads CATSTQGGTEAFF. In DNA form, the CDR3 reads TGTGCCACCAGCACACAGGGGGGCACTGAAGCTTTCTTT. The full variable domain, with the rest looked up from reference TRBV15 and TRBJ1-1, is DAMVIQNPRYQVTQFGKPVTLSCSQTLNHNVMYWYQQKSSQAPKLLFHYYDKDFNNEADTPDNFQSRRPNTSFCFLDIRSPGLGDTAMYLCATSTQGGTEAFFGQGTRLTVV.

This chain uses TRBV19 with TRBJ2-1, with 13 bases matching TRBD2. There are 15 residues in the CDR3. Germline loops: CDR1 LNHDA, CDR2 SQIVND (reference sequence). V shed 3 bases and J 10 bases; nucleotides not matched to a gene: 6. The CDR3 nucleotides are TGTGCCAGTAGTATGGGGCTGACTAGCGGGAGGGAGCAGTTCTTC. Encoded protein: CASSMGLTSGREQFF. Filled out from reference TRBV19 and TRBJ2-1, the complete variable domain reads DGGITQSPKYLFRKEGQNVTLSCEQNLNHDAMYWYRQDPGQGLRLIYYSQIVNDFQKGDIAEGYSVSREKKESFPLTVTSAQKNPTAFYLCASSMGLTSGREQFFGPGTRLTVL.

This rearrangement joins TRBV7-9 to TRBJ1-4; TRBD1 matches 9 bases. V lost 1 base to trimming and J lost 8 bases; unmatched junction nucleotides: 14. CDR1 SEHNR and CDR2 FQNEAQ come from the germline V gene (reference sequence). CDR3 length equals 18 residues. CDR3 region: CASSLGAGGQGWYEKLFF. CDR3 nucleotide sequence: TGTGCCAGCAGCTTAGGCGCTGGGGGACAGGGATGGTACGAAAAACTGTTTTTT.

This chain connects TRBV7-9 to TRBJ2-3, with TRBD1 matching over 8 bases. Trimming took 4 bases from V and 6 from J; bases not matched to a gene: 9. Germline CDR1 and CDR2: SEHNR and FQNEAQ (reference sequence). This CDR3 has 15 residues. The CDR3 DNA is TGTGCCAGCAGCTCGACGGACAGGGTTATGGATACGCAGTATTTT. It encodes CASSSTDRVMDTQYF. Looking up the rest from reference TRBV7-9 and TRBJ2-3 gives the full variable domain: DTGVSQNPRHKITKRGQNVTFRCDPISEHNRLYWYRQTLGQGPEFLTYFQNEAQLEKSRLLSDRFSAERPKGSFSTLEIQRTEQGDSAMYLCASSSTDRVMDTQYFGPGTRLTVL.

This clonotype was recorded a few times. The rearrangement links TRBV3-1 to TRBJ1-2; tentative D call: TRBD1 (5 bases). Germline values: CDR1 LGHDT, CDR2 YNNKEL (reference sequence). CDR3 length equals 14 residues. Trimming left V 0 bases short and J 5 bases short, with 10 bases between. CDR3 DNA: TGTGCCAGCAGCCAAGATCGGACAAGTTATGGCTACACCTTC. It codes for CASSQDRTSYGYTF.

This clonotype was seen only a few times. This chain links TRBV6-2 or TRBV6-3 with TRBJ1-1; 12 bases map to TRBD1. The germline V gene encodes CDR1 MNHEY and CDR2 SVGEGT. The J segment lost 1 base and the V segment lost 6 bases, leaving 6 bases of the junction unmatched. The CDR3 covers 16 residues. This CDR3 is CASRAGQGAENTEAFF. Here the CDR3 DNA reads TGTGCCAGCAGGGCGGGACAGGGGGCCGAGAACACTGAAGCTTTCTTT.

The gene calls are TRBV29-1 and TRBJ2-7; unclear D gene. CDR1 and CDR2 (germline): SQVTM, ANQGSEA. With 4 bases removed from V and 4 bases from J, the gap between germline ends came to 8 bases. This CDR3 region has 11 residues. As DNA, the CDR3 is TGCAGCGTTGGGGTCGCGTACGAGCAGTACTTC. It is translated as CSVGVAYEQYF.

This clonotype was picked up many times. The chain couples TRBV12-3 or TRBV12-4 to TRBJ2-7, with TRBD1 matching 8 bases. CDR3 size: 13 residues. The V segment lost 5 bases and the J segment 4 bases; nucleotides outside the gene matches: 4. The CDR3 spells CASSPGQGYEQYF. DNA for the CDR3: TGTGCCAGCAGTCCTGGACAGGGATACGAGCAGTACTTC.

This clonotype was counted between two and nine times. The J gene is TRBJ2-1, the V gene TRBV3-1; D remains unclear. The length of the CDR3 is 15 residues. Germline V gene data show CDR1 as LGHDT and CDR2 as YNNKEL (reference sequence). The V end was cut by 1 base, the J end by 0 bases, with 7 bases between. The chain's CDR3 is CASSQGTISYNEQFF. The DNA of the CDR3 is TGTGCCAGCAGCCAAGGGACGATCTCCTACAATGAGCAGTTCTTC.